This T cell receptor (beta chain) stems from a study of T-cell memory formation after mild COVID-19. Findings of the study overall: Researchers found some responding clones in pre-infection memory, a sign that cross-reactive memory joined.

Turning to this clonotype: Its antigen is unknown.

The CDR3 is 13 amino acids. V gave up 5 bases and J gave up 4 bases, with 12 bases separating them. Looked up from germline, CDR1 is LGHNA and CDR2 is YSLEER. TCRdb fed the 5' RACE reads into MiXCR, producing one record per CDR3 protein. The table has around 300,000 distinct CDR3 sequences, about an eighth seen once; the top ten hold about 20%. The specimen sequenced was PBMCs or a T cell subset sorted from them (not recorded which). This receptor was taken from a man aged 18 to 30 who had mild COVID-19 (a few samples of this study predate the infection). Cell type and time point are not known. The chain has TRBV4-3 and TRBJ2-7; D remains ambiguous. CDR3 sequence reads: CASSYRLAYEQYF. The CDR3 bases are TGCGCCAGCAGCTACCGGCTCGCTTACGAGCAGTACTTC.